Described below is a single T cell receptor beta chain sequence and its context. This record comes from a study of blood T cell repertoires in COVID-19. Across the whole study: There were acute and convalescent COVID-19 samples, and they came from the United States, Italy and Spain. The cDNA or gDNA used as material had been derived from T cells, B-cell-depleted T cells, or PBMCs.

Authors' processing steps: The authors estimated nucleated cell counts from reference gene primer amplification. Data came from immunoSEQ multiplex PCR; TCRdb stores just in-frame clones and leaves some out. The V and J calls and clone size come from that table; D and trimming were worked out from the DNA. The profile shows more than 85,000 clones, about nine tenths of them singletons. The sample consisted of peripheral blood. The sequence came from a man between 65 and 85 years old with acute or convalescent COVID-19.

CDR3 protein: CASSLGGTGELFF. For the CDR3, the DNA is TGCGCCAGCAGCCTCGGGGGCACCGGGGAGCTGTTTTTT. The chain carries TRBV5-1 and TRBJ2-2; D is possibly TRBD2 (6 bases). Germline assignment: CDR1 SGHRS and CDR2 YFSETQ. With 4 bases removed from V and 4 bases from J, the gap between germline ends came to 8 bases. The CDR3 length is 13 residues.